A single sample gave rise to the 25 T cell receptor beta chains below, sequenced in a study of T cell repertoires in cytomegalovirus infection. These receptors have no known antigen. MiXCR was run by TCRdb on the reads, yielding one entry per CDR3 protein. The table has about 60,000 distinct CDR3 sequences, around 21% seen once. The sequenced sample was CD8+ T cells from cultured PBMCs, obtained from culture after CMV antigen stimulation. These receptor sequences come from a human donor in good health (CMV status not recorded). Some clones in this sample may be carry-over from other donors' samples.

V is TRBV7-8 and J is TRBJ2-5; D is ambiguous. V lost 4 bases, J lost 2 bases, and 5 bases lay in between. Germline assignment: CDR1 SGHVS and CDR2 FQNEAQ. CDR3 size: 12 residues. The CDR3: CASSSPQETQYF. The CDR3, as DNA: TGTGCCAGCAGCTCTCCACAAGAGACCCAGTACTTC. Supplemented by reference TRBV7-8 and TRBJ2-5, the full variable domain reads GAGVSQSPRYKVAKRGQDVALRCDPISGHVSLFWYQQALGQGPEFLTYFQNEAQLDKSGLPSDRFFAERPEGSVSTLKIQRTQQEDSAVYLCASSSPQETQYFGPGTRLLVL.

J is TRBJ1-5 and V is TRBV18; D remains unclear. V was cut by 1 base and J by 2 bases, with 12 bases left in between. CDR1 and CDR2 (germline): KGHSH, LQKENI. The CDR3 contains 16 residues. The CDR3 is CASSPRELLGNQPQHF. The CDR3 coding sequence is TGTGCCAGCTCACCACGAGAGCTTCTCGGCAATCAGCCCCAGCATTTT.

The rearrangement joins TRBV4-3 to TRBJ2-2; D unclear. CDR3 length: 18 amino acids. Deletions cut 4 bases from V and 3 bases from J, with 21 bases between. Per the germline V gene, CDR1 is LGHNA and CDR2 is YSLEER. The CDR3 here is CASSPISLGSAHTGELFF. CDR3 coding DNA: TGCGCCAGCAGCCCAATAAGCCTGGGATCGGCCCACACCGGGGAGCTGTTTTTT.

The chain employs TRBV7-3 and TRBJ2-3, with TRBD2 as a possible D gene (5 bases). There are 15 residues in the CDR3. Germline CDR1 SGHTA, CDR2 FQGTGA. V dropped 2 bases and J dropped 1 base, with 10 bases sitting between them. This chain's CDR3 is CASSLSQAGTDTQYF. As DNA, the CDR3 is TGTGCCAGCAGCTTATCCCAAGCGGGCACAGATACGCAGTATTTT. The full variable domain, its missing parts supplied by reference TRBV7-3 and TRBJ2-3, is GAGVSQTPSNKVTEKGKYVELRCDPISGHTALYWYRQSLGQGPEFLIYFQGTGAADDSGLPNDRFFAVRPEGSVSTLKIQRTERGDSAVYLCASSLSQAGTDTQYFGPGTRLTVL.

V and J are TRBV6-2 or TRBV6-3 and TRBJ1-2; TRBD1 aligns across 9 bases. This CDR3 comprises 13 residues. CDR1 and CDR2 (germline): MNHEY, SVGEGT. After removal of 7 bases from V and 10 bases from J, the junction contained 10 bases not matched to a gene. Here the CDR3 DNA reads TGTGCCAGCACCCCGGGGACAGGGAGTAACTACACCTTC. It encodes CASTPGTGSNYTF.

This clonotype appeared many times. The chain uses TRBV4-1 and TRBJ2-5; perhaps TRBD1 as D (6 bases). The V gene's germline CDR1 is MGHRA and CDR2 YSYEKL. V gave up 4 bases and J gave up 3 bases, with 9 bases separating them. The length of the CDR3 is 13 residues. The CDR3 loop reads CASSRAGEETQYF. As DNA, the CDR3 is TGCGCCAGCAGCCGCGCAGGGGAAGAGACCCAGTACTTC.

This clonotype was seen a few times. The rearrangement joins TRBV12-3 or TRBV12-4 to TRBJ2-7; a possible D gene is TRBD2 (5 bases). This CDR3 is 12 amino acids long. V gave up 1 base and J gave up 4 bases, with 5 bases separating them. CDR3 sequence (DNA): TGTGCCAGCAGTTTAGGGGAGTACGAGCAGTACTTC. Amino acid sequence: CASSLGEYEQYF.

The chain joins TRBV6-1 to TRBJ2-7, with D hard to call. This CDR3 comprises 14 residues. The V gene's germline CDR1 is MNHNS and CDR2 SASEGT. V was cut by 6 bases and J by 1 base, with 13 bases left in between. The CDR3 bases are TGTGCCAGCAGGAGCGTAGGGCCTTCCTACGAGCAGTACTTC. Protein sequence: CASRSVGPSYEQYF.

This clonotype was detected only a few times. The chain employs TRBV20-1 and TRBJ1-6; TRBD1 is a possible D gene (5 bases). From germline, CDR1 is DFQATT and CDR2 SNEGSKA (reference sequence). Trimming removed 0 bases at V and 2 bases at J, with 14 bases between. This CDR3 spans 17 amino acids. The CDR3 DNA reads TGCAGTGCTAGAGACAGGGCCGGAGGTACCTATAATTCACCCCTCCACTTT. It translates to CSARDRAGGTYNSPLHF.

The chain has TRBV20-1 and TRBJ2-5; possibly TRBD1 for D (6 bases). CDR1 DFQATT and CDR2 SNEGSKA come from the germline V gene (reference sequence). The length of the CDR3 is 16 residues. The V end was cut by 0 bases, the J end by 5 bases, with 19 bases between. The CDR3 loop is CSARERGYRVGETQYF. In DNA, the CDR3 is TGCAGTGCTAGAGAGAGGGGATACAGGGTCGGGGAGACCCAGTACTTC.

J is TRBJ2-7 and V is TRBV6-9, with D possibly being TRBD1 (6 bases). Per germline, CDR1 MNHGY and CDR2 SVAAGI. The CDR3 spans 16 residues. V lost 2 bases and J 2 bases, leaving 16 bases between the germline ends. As DNA, the CDR3 is TGTGCCAGCAGTTATGTTGAGGCAGGGGTACCCTACGAGCAGTACTTC. The encoded protein is CASSYVEAGVPYEQYF.

This chain uses TRBV19 with TRBJ1-5; D remains unclear. Germline V gene lookup returns CDR1 LNHDA and CDR2 SQIVND (reference sequence). The V gene lost 3 bases and the J gene lost 4 bases, with 4 bases spanning the gap. The CDR3 contains 12 residues. In DNA, the CDR3 is TGTGCCAGTAGTATTTGGAATCAGCCCCAGCATTTT. Amino acids: CASSIWNQPQHF.

This clonotype was counted only a few times. The CDR3 here is CASSLALTEYSNQPQHF. The CDR3 DNA is TGTGCCAGCAGCTTAGCCCTGACAGAGTATAGCAATCAGCCCCAGCATTTT. This chain joins TRBV7-8 and TRBJ1-5; possible D gene TRBD1, 5 bases. V gave up 0 bases and J gave up 0 bases, with 12 bases separating them. The V gene's germline CDR1 is SGHVS and CDR2 FQNEAQ. CDR3 length: 17 residues.

The chain links TRBV7-9 to TRBJ1-4; D is undetermined. V shed 5 bases and J shed 0 bases, with 16 bases lying between them. CDR1 is SEHNR, CDR2 FQNEAQ, per germline (reference sequence). The CDR3 is 17 residues long. CDR3 protein: CASSPPKVTSTNEKLFF. The CDR3 coding sequence is TGTGCCAGCAGCCCCCCCAAGGTCACTTCAACTAATGAAAAACTGTTTTTT.

This clonotype has only a few counts. V gene TRBV7-9 combines with J gene TRBJ1-2; maybe TRBD1 (5 bases). Germline CDR1 and CDR2: SEHNR and FQNEAQ (reference sequence). The CDR3 is 13 amino acids. V dropped 6 bases and J dropped 8 bases, with 16 bases sitting between them. CDR3 amino acids: CASRSPGPEGYTF. DNA for the CDR3: TGTGCCAGCAGATCTCCGGGGCCCGAGGGCTACACCTTC. Drawing the rest from reference TRBV7-9 and TRBJ1-2, the complete variable domain is DTGVSQNPRHKITKRGQNVTFRCDPISEHNRLYWYRQTLGQGPEFLTYFQNEAQLEKSRLLSDRFSAERPKGSFSTLEIQRTEQGDSAMYLCASRSPGPEGYTFGSGTRLTVV.

This sequence joins TRBV7-2 and TRBJ2-1; a weak D match, TRBD1 (5 bases). Trimming took 4 bases from V and 3 from J, leaving 16 bases between them. The CDR3 has 16 residues. Germline assignment: CDR1 SGHTA and CDR2 FQGNSA. The chain's CDR3 is CASSSQSGAYYNEQFF. The CDR3 DNA follows: TGTGCCAGCAGCTCCCAGTCTGGGGCCTACTACAATGAGCAGTTCTTC.

This clonotype was observed many times. The rearrangement joins TRBV7-2 to TRBJ2-1; D is perhaps TRBD2 (8 bases). Trimming stripped 5 bases from V and 5 bases from J, with 22 bases between. Germline V gene lookup returns CDR1 SGHTA and CDR2 FQGNSA. The CDR3 is made up of 17 amino acids. The CDR3 region has the DNA TGTGCCAGCAGCCTGGGGACAGCGGGGGTTTTAGACAATGAGCAGTTCTTC. It is translated as CASSLGTAGVLDNEQFF. Variable domain in full (rest from reference TRBV7-2 and TRBJ2-1): GAGVSQSPSNKVTEKGKDVELRCDPISGHTALYWYRQSLGQGLEFLIYFQGNSAPDKSGLPSDRFSAERTGGSVSTLTIQRTQQEDSAVYLCASSLGTAGVLDNEQFFGPGTRLTVL.

This clonotype has just a few counts. The J gene is TRBJ2-2, the V gene TRBV7-9, with a possible D match to TRBD2 (7 bases). The CDR3 consists of 16 residues. The V end was cut by 5 bases, the J end by 0 bases, with 13 bases between. Germline V lookup: CDR1 SEHNR, CDR2 FQNEAQ (reference sequence). The CDR3 sequence: CASSPRGPPNTGELFF. DNA of the CDR3: TGTGCCAGCAGCCCGCGGGGGCCACCGAACACCGGGGAGCTGTTTTTT.

This clonotype has only a few counts. V gene TRBV4-3 combines with J gene TRBJ2-3; 10 bases are shared with TRBD2. The V segment lost 0 bases and the J segment 2 bases; nucleotides outside the gene matches: 5. Per germline, CDR1 LGHNA and CDR2 YSLEER. The CDR3 covers 17 residues. CDR3: CASSQDPSGGNTDTQYF. In DNA form, the CDR3 reads TGCGCCAGCAGCCAAGATCCTAGCGGGGGAAACACAGATACGCAGTATTTT.

Written as DNA, the CDR3 is TGTGCCAGCAGCCTCGGGACACACACTGAAGCTTTCTTT. This codes for CASSLGTHTEAFF. The chain combines TRBV7-2 with TRBJ1-1; D is possibly TRBD1 (6 bases). The CDR3 is 13 amino acids. V gave up 5 bases and J gave up 3 bases, with 10 bases separating them. The germline V gene encodes CDR1 SGHTA and CDR2 FQGNSA.

There are a few counts of this clonotype. The chain links TRBV7-8 to TRBJ2-1; the D is unclear. CDR1 and CDR2 from the germline V gene are SGHVS and FQNEAQ. The V end was cut by 3 bases, the J end by 9 bases, with 15 bases between. The CDR3 runs to 14 residues. The CDR3 region has the DNA TGTGCCAGCAGCTTTCGCTCCACCTCGCGTGAGCAGTTCTTC. Translation: CASSFRSTSREQFF.

The rearrangement joins TRBV11-2 to TRBJ2-2, with D unresolved. Germline assignment: CDR1 SGHAT and CDR2 FQNNGV. V lost 5 bases, J lost 6 bases, and 13 bases lay in between. The CDR3 runs 14 residues. The CDR3 spells CASSPRPGPGELFF. In DNA form, the CDR3 reads TGTGCCAGCAGCCCAAGGCCGGGCCCCGGGGAGCTGTTTTTT.

This clonotype has more than one count but fewer than ten. The chain combines TRBV11-1 with TRBJ2-7; tentatively, D is TRBD1 or TRBD2 (5 bases each). Trimming cost V 3 bases and J 0 bases, with 15 bases left between them. CDR1 SGHAT and CDR2 FQDESV come from the germline V gene (reference sequence). The CDR3 sequence is 16 residues long. CDR3 region: CASSFIRGWSSYEQYF. In DNA form, the CDR3 reads TGTGCCAGCAGCTTCATCCGGGGCTGGAGCTCCTACGAGCAGTACTTC.

This clonotype has a handful of counts. V and J are TRBV7-2 and TRBJ2-7; either TRBD1 or TRBD2 may fit D (5 bases each). Trimming stripped 1 base from V and 6 bases from J, with 7 bases between. CDR3 length: 12 amino acids. Germline V gives CDR1 SGHTA, CDR2 FQGNSA. The CDR3 DNA is TGTGCCAGCAGCTTAGTGGGGGTCGAGCAGTACTTC. Residues: CASSLVGVEQYF.

The chain carries TRBV7-8 and TRBJ2-1, with 9 bases fitting TRBD2. The germline gives CDR1 SGHVS, CDR2 FQNEAQ. This CDR3 is 16 amino acids long. V dropped 5 bases and J dropped 2; count of bases not matched to a gene: 7. The CDR3 spells CASSILAGGPYNEQFF. The CDR3, as DNA: TGTGCCAGCAGCATCCTGGCGGGGGGGCCCTACAATGAGCAGTTCTTC. Drawing the rest from reference TRBV7-8 and TRBJ2-1, the complete variable domain is GAGVSQSPRYKVAKRGQDVALRCDPISGHVSLFWYQQALGQGPEFLTYFQNEAQLDKSGLPSDRFFAERPEGSVSTLKIQRTQQEDSAVYLCASSILAGGPYNEQFFGPGTRLTVL.